This T cell receptor beta chain derives from a study of blood T cells in healthy people across ages. Across the whole study: Template switching retrieved approximately one barcoded beta molecule for each two T cells.

Whole-study findings and limits: Higher diversity and more naive CD4+ cells were features of long-lived donors, compared to aged donors.

Then a second PCR, running about 6 to 12 cycles, was carried out with a sample-barcoded 5' primer and a J-beta primer mix. Each cDNA molecule was tagged by a template-switch adaptor with 12 random nucleotides. TCRdb called the 5' RACE reads again in MiXCR, with one record for every CDR3 protein. This table has 1.5 million to 2 million distinct CDR3 sequences, 28% appearing once. Note on this clonotype: Its antigen remains unknown. A much more abundant neighbour one base away suggests this may be a read error.

There were healthy Caucasian individuals from Russia, aged 6 to 90, serving as donors. Sequenced material: blood. The sequence derives from a woman in her twenties or thirties in good health.

DNA of the CDR3: TGTGTCAGCGGCGATTATGGAGCCAAAAACATTCAGTACTTC. As protein: CVSGDYGAKNIQYF. The chain employs TRBV9 and TRBJ2-4; TRBD2 is a possible D gene (5 bases). Germline-derived CDR1 and CDR2 are SGDLS and YYNGEE. This CDR3 has 14 residues.